A single sample is the source of the 30 T cell receptor beta chains below, sequenced in a study of T cell repertoires in cytomegalovirus infection. TCRdb processed the reads anew with MiXCR; each CDR3 protein has one entry. The repertoire consists of 200,000 to 300,000 distinct CDR3 sequences, with roughly an eighth occurring once and the leading ten covering 1.6%. Material for sequencing was PBMCs. The receptors stem from a human donor in good health (CMV status not recorded). Some clones in this sample may be carry-over from other donors' samples.

The genes are TRBV29-1 and TRBJ1-5, with D maybe TRBD1 (6 bases). Trimming shortened V by 7 bases and J by 6 bases, and 19 bases separated the two germline ends. CDR1 and CDR2 (germline): SQVTM, ANQGSEA. CDR3 length: 14 residues. CDR3 residues: CSALTMGGGQPQHF. The CDR3 bases are TGCAGCGCATTGACTATGGGGGGCGGTCAGCCCCAGCATTTT.

In this sample, this clonotype turned up many times. This rearrangement joins TRBV7-6 to TRBJ2-2, with 14 positions matching TRBD2. This CDR3 has 18 amino acids. Germline CDR1 and CDR2: SGHVS and FNYEAQ. The V segment lost 5 bases and the J segment 4 bases; nucleotides outside the gene matches: 9. CDR3 coding DNA: TGTGCCAGCAGCCAGGGACTAGCGGGGGACCCGAGCACCGGGGAGCTGTTTTTT. It is translated as CASSQGLAGDPSTGELFF.

The V call is TRBV28, the J call TRBJ1-5, with unresolved D. CDR1 MDHEN and CDR2 SYDVKM come from the germline V gene. Trimming took off 3 bases at V and 5 bases at J, with 11 bases between the two ends. The CDR3 covers 14 residues. The CDR3 here is CASSFGQEDQPQHF. The CDR3 coding sequence is TGTGCCAGCAGTTTCGGGCAGGAAGATCAGCCCCAGCATTTT.

This clonotype has ten or more counts. The genes are TRBV12-3 or TRBV12-4 and TRBJ1-5; 7 nucleotides line up with TRBD1. V lost 5 bases, J lost 5 bases, and 6 bases stayed unmatched. The CDR3 is 14 amino acids. The CDR3 loop reads CASSPGQVYQPQHF. Here the CDR3 DNA reads TGTGCCAGCAGTCCAGGACAGGTCTATCAGCCCCAGCATTTT.

This clonotype was recorded many times. The chain links TRBV19 to TRBJ2-1; TRBD2 aligns across 8 bases. Germline values: CDR1 LNHDA, CDR2 SQIVND (reference sequence). This CDR3 has 16 amino acids. The J segment lost 0 bases and the V segment lost 9 bases, leaving 10 bases of the junction unmatched. In nucleotides, the CDR3 is TGTGCCAGCGGGGGGGGCCCTACGAGCTCCTACAATGAGCAGTTCTTC. This translates into CASGGGPTSSYNEQFF.

The chain carries TRBV6-2 or TRBV6-3 and TRBJ2-7; 8 bases agree with TRBD2. Germline CDR1 and CDR2: MNHEY and SVGEGT. V trimming: 4 bases; J trimming: 6 bases; junction bases outside the gene matches: 2. This CDR3 is built from 12 residues. CDR3 loop: CASSFGLAEQYF. CDR3 DNA: TGTGCCAGCAGTTTCGGACTAGCCGAGCAGTACTTC.

This rearrangement joins TRBV15 to TRBJ2-1, with D tentatively TRBD2 (5 bases). The germline gives CDR1 LNHNV, CDR2 YYDKDF (reference sequence). This CDR3 contains 16 residues. V was clipped by 0 bases and J by 4 bases, with 13 bases between them. CDR3 DNA sequence: TGTGCCACCAGCAGAGATCCCACGAGGACTTACAATGAGCAGTTCTTC. This gives the protein CATSRDPTRTYNEQFF.

This clonotype was observed a few times. The chain employs TRBV19 and TRBJ1-4, with TRBD1 identical over 9 bases. This CDR3 region has 15 residues. The V gene end was trimmed by 4 bases and the J gene end by 4 bases; junction bases not matched to a gene: 4. The germline V gene has CDR1 LNHDA and CDR2 SQIVND (reference sequence). The CDR3 region has the DNA TGTGCCAGTAGTACTAGGACAGGGGTTAATGAAAAACTGTTTTTT. This codes for CASSTRTGVNEKLFF.

This clonotype was detected ten times or more. V gene TRBV7-2 combines with J gene TRBJ1-1, with TRBD1 as a possible D gene (6 bases). The CDR3 contains 16 residues. Germline V gene sequence: CDR1 SGHTA, CDR2 FQGNSA. Trimming left V 4 bases short and J 1 base short, with 16 bases between. The chain's CDR3 is CASSSDSNFGNTEAFF. CDR3 nucleotides: TGTGCCAGCAGCTCGGACAGCAATTTCGGGAACACTGAAGCTTTCTTT.

This clonotype has at least ten counts. The genes are TRBV19 and TRBJ2-7; D is tentatively TRBD1 or TRBD2 (6 bases each). The CDR3 consists of 16 residues. From germline, CDR1 is LNHDA and CDR2 SQIVND (reference sequence). Trimming took off 2 bases at V and 1 base at J, with 15 bases between the two ends. This CDR3 is CASSIPGGRGSYEQYF. The CDR3 DNA sequence: TGTGCCAGTAGTATACCCGGGGGCAGGGGATCCTACGAGCAGTACTTC.

This clonotype was observed many times. The chain carries TRBV7-2 and TRBJ2-5; D uncertain. The V and J ends lost 4 bases and 5 bases respectively, with 8 bases between them. CDR1 is SGHTA and CDR2 is FQGNSA in the germline V gene. This CDR3 is built from 12 residues. The CDR3 coding sequence is TGTGCCAGCAGCTCTGTAGGGGAGACCCAGTACTTC. It is translated as CASSSVGETQYF.

This clonotype has just a few counts. The chain employs TRBV11-3 and TRBJ2-4, with 12 bases identical to TRBD1. Germline V gene data show CDR1 as SGHNT and CDR2 as YENEEA. CDR3 length equals 18 residues. Trimming removed 5 bases from V and 7 bases from J; junction bases left unmatched: 15. CDR3 DNA sequence: TGTGCCAGCAGCCCGGGGACAGGGGGCGCCCCGGGGGAGAACATTCAGTACTTC. It codes for CASSPGTGGAPGENIQYF.

This clonotype turned up a few times. The chain links TRBV20-1 to TRBJ2-7; 10 bases match TRBD1. V shed 5 bases and J 0 bases; nucleotides not matched to a gene: 7. The CDR3 runs 15 residues. The V gene's germline CDR1 is DFQATT and CDR2 SNEGSKA (reference sequence). The CDR3, as DNA: TGCAGTGCTCAGACAGGGGGCCTAAGCTCCTACGAGCAGTACTTC. This sequence encodes CSAQTGGLSSYEQYF.

About this clonotype: A read error may produce the germline difference seen at one junction end. The V gene is TRBV10-3, the J gene TRBJ1-2; D not certain. The germline CDR1 and CDR2 sequences are ENHRY and SYGVKD. This CDR3 has 13 residues. The DNA of the CDR3 is TGTGCCACCAGTGAGGGAGGGCACGATGGCTACACCTTC. This translates into CATSEGGHDGYTF.

This clonotype was observed a few times. CDR3 sequence: CASSIQRDGELFF. CDR3 DNA sequence: TGTGCCAGTAGTATACAGCGGGACGGGGAGCTGTTTTTT. The V gene is TRBV19, the J gene TRBJ2-2; TRBD2 matches 7 bases. Germline V gene sequence: CDR1 LNHDA, CDR2 SQIVND (reference sequence). The length of the CDR3 is 13 residues. With 2 bases clipped from V and 7 bases from J, the junction kept 1 base outside the gene matches.

The chain joins TRBV19 to TRBJ2-5, with 7 bases fitting TRBD1. The CDR3 runs to 17 residues. V gave up 4 bases and J gave up 2 bases; unmatched junction bases: 13. The germline CDR1 and CDR2 sequences are LNHDA and SQIVND (reference sequence). CDR3 loop: CASSTPSDRRQQETQYF. The DNA for the CDR3 is TGTGCCAGTAGTACCCCATCGGACAGGAGACAACAAGAGACCCAGTACTTC.

This clonotype was observed a few times. This sequence joins TRBV11-2 and TRBJ2-1, with D perhaps matching TRBD2 (5 bases). This CDR3 has 14 amino acids. CDR1 is SGHAT, CDR2 FQNNGV, per germline. V was clipped by 5 bases and J by 9 bases, with 17 bases between them. The CDR3 sequence: CASSPITSVGEQFF. The CDR3 bases are TGTGCCAGCAGCCCAATCACTAGTGTCGGTGAGCAGTTCTTC.

This clonotype was seen at least ten times. The chain uses TRBV29-1 and TRBJ1-2; 8 nucleotides agree with TRBD1. This CDR3 is 14 amino acids long. The V and J ends lost 6 bases and 4 bases, in that order; junction bases with no gene match: 10. The V gene's germline CDR1 is SQVTM and CDR2 ANQGSEA. CDR3 coding DNA: TGCAGCGTCCCCAAGGCAGGGGGCGTCTATGGCTACACCTTC. It specifies CSVPKAGGVYGYTF.

In its sample, this clonotype was seen a few times. The gene calls are TRBV28 and TRBJ2-7, with D perhaps matching TRBD2 (5 bases). With 5 bases removed from V and 6 bases from J, the gap between germline ends came to 14 bases. CDR3 length equals 13 residues. Germline assignment: CDR1 MDHEN and CDR2 SYDVKM. CDR3 DNA: TGTGCCAGCAGTGGAGGACCCCGGCTCGAGCAGTACTTC. It encodes CASSGGPRLEQYF.

In the case of this clonotype: The junction differs from germline at one of its ends, possibly a read error. The chain carries TRBV20-1 and TRBJ2-3, with TRBD2 identical over 12 bases. CDR1 and CDR2 from the germline V gene are DFQATT and SNEGSKA (reference sequence). The CDR3 loop spans 16 amino acids. CDR3: CSGAGLAGRSTNTQYF. CDR3 sequence (DNA): TGCAGTGGAGCGGGACTAGCGGGCAGAAGCACAAATACGCAGTATTTT.

This chain connects TRBV6-5 to TRBJ1-2, with 8 bases that match TRBD1. The V gene's germline CDR1 is MNHEY and CDR2 SVGAGI. After removal of 0 bases from V and 1 base from J, the junction contained 1 base not matched to a gene. The CDR3 extends over 15 amino acids. The DNA of the CDR3 is TGTGCCAGCAGTTACTCTACAGGGGGTAACTATGGCTACACCTTC. This gives the protein CASSYSTGGNYGYTF.

The chain uses TRBV6-6 and TRBJ2-5, with 8 positions matching TRBD1. The CDR3 loop spans 15 amino acids. The V segment lost 5 bases and the J segment 2 bases; nucleotides outside the gene matches: 7. CDR1 and CDR2 from the germline V gene are MNHNY and SVGAGI (reference sequence). For the CDR3, the DNA is TGTGCCAGCAGTCCTAGACAGGGGCTTCAAGAGACCCAGTACTTC. Translating it yields CASSPRQGLQETQYF.

This clonotype was counted a few times. CDR3 in DNA: TGCGCCAGCAGCTTGGTCCCGGGGCCTCAGCCCCAGCATTTT. It translates to CASSLVPGPQPQHF. V gene TRBV5-1 combines with J gene TRBJ1-5; D perhaps matches TRBD1 (5 bases). Trimming pared 0 bases from V and 6 bases from J, leaving 10 bases between. The length of the CDR3 is 14 residues. Germline V lookup: CDR1 SGHRS, CDR2 YFSETQ.

This clonotype was detected ten times or more. The J gene is TRBJ2-5, the V gene TRBV7-2; TRBD2 agrees at 15 bases. CDR1 and CDR2 (germline): SGHTA, FQGNSA. Trimming at V came to 6 bases and at J to 5 bases, leaving 16 bases not matched to a gene. The CDR3 covers 19 residues. The CDR3 loop is CASRSTGTSGRWVKETQYF. The CDR3 bases are TGTGCCAGCAGGTCTACCGGGACTAGCGGGAGGTGGGTGAAGGAGACCCAGTACTTC.

This clonotype was detected many times. The rearrangement links TRBV11-2 to TRBJ2-1; the match to TRBD1 covers 7 bases. This CDR3 has 17 amino acids. Germline V gene sequence: CDR1 SGHAT, CDR2 FQNNGV. Trimming took 2 bases from V and 8 from J; bases not matched to a gene: 15. The CDR3 sequence: CASSLSLTGTVPHEQFF. The CDR3 DNA follows: TGTGCCAGCAGCTTATCCCTTACGGGGACAGTGCCCCATGAGCAGTTCTTC.

Written as DNA, the CDR3 is TGCAGTGCGAGGACAGGGGGCCACCTTGGGGCCAACGTCCTGACTTTC. It yields the protein CSARTGGHLGANVLTF. V and J are TRBV20-1 and TRBJ2-6, with 11 bases fitting TRBD1. The CDR3 is 16 residues long. CDR1 and CDR2 from the germline V gene are DFQATT and SNEGSKA (reference sequence). V lost 6 bases, J lost 3 bases, and 7 bases stayed unmatched.

This clonotype was seen ten or more times. The rearrangement uses TRBV19 and TRBJ1-3; D gene unclear. The CDR3 has 15 amino acids. Per germline, CDR1 LNHDA and CDR2 SQIVND (reference sequence). Trimming pared 5 bases from V and 0 bases from J, leaving 11 bases between. In DNA form, the CDR3 reads TGTGCCAGTAGTTCAACCGCTGGCTCTGGAAACACCATATATTTT. Protein: CASSSTAGSGNTIYF. The full variable domain, completed using reference TRBV19 and TRBJ1-3, is DGGITQSPKYLFRKEGQNVTLSCEQNLNHDAMYWYRQDPGQGLRLIYYSQIVNDFQKGDIAEGYSVSREKKESFPLTVTSAQKNPTAFYLCASSSTAGSGNTIYFGEGSWLTVV.

There are many counts of this clonotype. The gene calls are TRBV4-2 and TRBJ1-1; D is unresolved. This CDR3 region has 13 residues. V dropped 1 base and J dropped 3 bases, with 6 bases sitting between them. CDR1 and CDR2 from the germline V gene are LGHNA and YNFKEQ. CDR3 nucleotides: TGTGCCAGCAGCCAAGCCCGGGACACTGAAGCTTTCTTT. Encoded protein: CASSQARDTEAFF.

There are many counts of this clonotype. The rearrangement uses TRBV6-2 or TRBV6-3 and TRBJ2-7; perhaps TRBD1 as D (6 bases). The CDR3 has 14 residues. The V end was cut by 2 bases, the J end by 2 bases, with 10 bases between. Germline-derived CDR1 and CDR2 are MNHEY and SVGEGT. CDR3 amino acids: CASSYVRGAYEQYF. In DNA form, the CDR3 reads TGTGCCAGCAGTTACGTCAGGGGTGCCTACGAGCAGTACTTC.

V and J are TRBV19 and TRBJ1-3, with D hard to call. The CDR3 spans 15 residues. The germline gives CDR1 LNHDA, CDR2 SQIVND (reference sequence). V was trimmed by 5 bases and J by 0 bases, leaving 11 bases between them. The CDR3 loop reads CASSVSGSSGNTIYF. DNA for the CDR3: TGTGCCAGTAGTGTCTCAGGAAGCTCTGGAAACACCATATATTTT.